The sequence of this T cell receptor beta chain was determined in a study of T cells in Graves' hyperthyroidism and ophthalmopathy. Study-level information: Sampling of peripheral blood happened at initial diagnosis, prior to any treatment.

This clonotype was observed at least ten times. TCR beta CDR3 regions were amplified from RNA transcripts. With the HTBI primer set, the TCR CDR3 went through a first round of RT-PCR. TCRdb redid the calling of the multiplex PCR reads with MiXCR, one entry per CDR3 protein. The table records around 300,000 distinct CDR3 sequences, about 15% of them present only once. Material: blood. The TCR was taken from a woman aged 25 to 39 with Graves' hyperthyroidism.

The CDR3 DNA sequence: TGTGCTAGTGGTTTGGTATTCGCAAGTGAGGAGGTCTTGAACACTGAAGCTTTCTTT. The encoded protein is CASGLVFASEEVLNTEAFF. The chain is built from TRBV12-5 and TRBJ1-1; D unresolved. Germline V gives CDR1 LGHNT, CDR2 FRNRAP. V shed 0 bases and J shed 0 bases, with 20 bases lying between them. The CDR3 runs to 19 residues.